Listed below are T cell receptor beta chains from one sample, sequenced in a study of blood T cell repertoires in COVID-19. Generated by immunoSEQ multiplex PCR, the TCRdb table keeps only in-frame clones and is missing some. The table includes some 120,000 clones, around 83% detected once. The sample consisted of PBMCs or T cells enriched from blood (not recorded which). The receptors were gathered from a man aged 25-45 years who had recovered from COVID-19. Both conserved end residues are part of each CDR3. D genes are given only for firm matches. Only part of the rows carry a size: once, few, many, or a class if the clone is expanded.

V	D	size	J	CDR3	DNA
TRBV6-5	NA	NA	TRBJ1-5	CASTQETNQPQHF	TGTGCCAGCACACAGGAAACTAATCAGCCCCAGCATTTT
TRBV7-3	NA	NA	TRBJ1-5	CASSLPNRDNQPQHF	TGTGCCAGCAGCTTACCAAACAGGGACAATCAGCCCCAGCATTTT
TRBV19	TRBD1	NA	TRBJ1-2	CASKSRDRIPYGYTF	TGTGCCAGTAAGTCGCGGGACAGGATCCCTTATGGCTACACCTTC
TRBV30	TRBD1	NA	TRBJ1-6	CAWSATGGDYNSPLHF	TGTGCCTGGAGTGCGACAGGGGGTGACTATAATTCACCCCTCCACTTT
TRBV2	NA	NA	TRBJ2-3	CASSDPSETLTDTQYF	TGTGCCAGCAGTGATCCCAGCGAGACCCTCACAGATACGCAGTATTTT
TRBV19	NA	NA	TRBJ1-5	CASSIGRYSNQPQHF	TGTGCCAGTAGTATAGGTCGTTATAGCAATCAGCCCCAGCATTTT
TRBV3-1/TRBV3-2	TRBD2	once	TRBJ2-1	CASSTRETEQFF	TGTGCCAGCAGCACGCGGGAGACTGAGCAGTTCTTC
TRBV18	NA	NA	TRBJ1-1	CASSRRVREAFF	TGTGCCAGCTCACGTAGAGTCCGTGAAGCTTTCTTT
TRBV10-1	TRBD2	NA	TRBJ2-3	CASNRLAGAEDTQYF	TGCGCCAGCAACAGACTAGCGGGAGCTGAGGATACGCAGTATTTT
TRBV27	TRBD2	NA	TRBJ2-7	CASSSLAGERYEQYF	TGTGCCAGCAGTTCGCTAGCGGGAGAACGGTACGAGCAGTACTTC
TRBV15	NA	NA	TRBJ2-7	CATSRDSPGVGYEQYF	TGTGCCACCAGCAGAGATTCGCCCGGGGTAGGTTACGAGCAGTACTTC
TRBV7-8	NA	NA	TRBJ1-3	CASSYLSGNTIYF	TGTGCCAGCAGCTATCTCTCTGGAAACACCATATATTTT
TRBV19	TRBD2	NA	TRBJ2-5	CASSIGAGLAEETQYF	TGTGCCAGTAGTATTGGAGCGGGACTAGCGGAAGAGACCCAGTACTTC
TRBV19	NA	NA	TRBJ1-5	CASTSPGPRGYQPQHF	TGTGCCAGTACTTCCCCGGGGCCCCGGGGGTATCAGCCCCAGCATTTT
TRBV28	NA	NA	TRBJ1-2	CASSYSGPNYGYTF	TGTGCCAGCAGCTATTCAGGTCCTAACTATGGCTACACCTTC
TRBV6-5	TRBD1	NA	TRBJ2-7	CASSHPGTGNYEQYF	TGTGCCAGCAGTCATCCTGGGACAGGCAATTACGAGCAGTACTTC
TRBV9	NA	few	TRBJ1-6	CASSVEGRDNSPLHF	TGTGCCAGCAGCGTAGAAGGGAGAGATAATTCACCCCTCCACTTT
TRBV12-5	NA	NA	TRBJ1-2	CASGLVSRTILNYGYTF	TGTGCTAGTGGTTTGGTATCACGGACTATCCTTAACTATGGCTACACCTTC
TRBV6-2/TRBV6-3	TRBD2	NA	TRBJ2-7	CASSPAGATYEQYF	TGTGCCAGCAGCCCAGCGGGAGCCACCTACGAGCAGTACTTC
TRBV19	NA	NA	TRBJ1-5	CASSISVRNQPQHF	TGTGCCAGTAGTATTTCGGTACGGAATCAGCCCCAGCATTTT
TRBV6-2/TRBV6-3	TRBD2	NA	TRBJ2-7	CASSPGGTSVYEQYF	TGTGCCAGCAGTCCAGGAGGGACTAGCGTCTACGAGCAGTACTTC
TRBV19	TRBD1	NA	TRBJ1-4	CATSTQGANEKLFF	TGTGCCACCTCGACACAGGGGGCTAATGAAAAACTGTTTTTT
TRBV3-1/TRBV3-2	TRBD2	NA	TRBJ2-1	CASSQPGLAPEQFF	TGTGCCAGCAGCCAACCGGGACTAGCGCCTGAGCAGTTCTTC
TRBV4-1	NA	NA	TRBJ1-1	CASSQGVQGAPEAFF	TGCGCCAGCAGCCAAGGGGTCCAGGGCGCACCTGAAGCTTTCTTT
TRBV9	TRBD2	NA	TRBJ2-1	CASSVVGRGTVDEQFF	TGTGCCAGCAGCGTAGTAGGGCGGGGGACGGTCGATGAGCAGTTCTTC
TRBV2	TRBD2	NA	TRBJ2-3	CASSEALRASGTPPDTQYF	TGTGCCAGCAGTGAAGCGCTTCGGGCTAGCGGGACACCCCCCGATACGCAGTATTTT
TRBV5-5	NA	NA	TRBJ1-5	CASSPVGGSQPQHF	TGTGCCAGCAGCCCGGTCGGGGGGAGTCAGCCCCAGCATTTT
TRBV18	TRBD1	NA	TRBJ2-7	CASSLGQGLNYEQYF	TGTGCCAGCTCACTGGGACAGGGGCTGAACTACGAGCAGTACTTC
TRBV7-6	NA	few	TRBJ2-1	CARIPGNSYNEQFF	TGTGCCAGGATTCCAGGGAATTCCTACAATGAGCAGTTCTTC
TRBV7-9	NA	NA	TRBJ2-1	CASSFESYRVSYNEQFF	TGTGCCAGCAGTTTCGAGTCCTACAGGGTTTCCTACAATGAGCAGTTCTTC
TRBV19	TRBD2	NA	TRBJ2-3	CASSTGLADSTDTQYF	TGTGCCAGTAGTACCGGACTAGCGGATAGCACAGATACGCAGTATTTT
TRBV7-3	NA	NA	TRBJ2-2	CASSQGGVGTGELFF	TGTGCCAGCAGCCAGGGCGGAGTTGGCACCGGGGAGCTGTTTTTT
TRBV7-2	TRBD1	NA	TRBJ1-5	CASSLQGALMDQPQHF	TGTGCCAGCAGCTTACAGGGGGCGCTAATGGATCAGCCCCAGCATTTT
TRBV11-2	TRBD1	NA	TRBJ2-7	CASSPGQGIDEQYF	TGTGCCAGCAGCCCGGGACAGGGGATCGACGAGCAGTACTTC
TRBV19	NA	NA	TRBJ1-1	CASTGQVLSTEAFF	TGTGCCAGTACCGGACAAGTTCTGAGCACTGAAGCTTTCTTT
TRBV6-5	NA	NA	TRBJ1-3	CASSYSTGTGNTIYF	TGTGCCAGCAGTTACTCAACAGGGACAGGAAACACCATATATTTT
TRBV6-5	NA	NA	TRBJ2-1	CASSYLGSTGNEQFF	TGTGCCAGCAGTTACCTGGGGTCTACAGGGAATGAGCAGTTCTTC
TRBV10-2	NA	NA	TRBJ2-7	CASSEGPRSEQYF	TGCGCCAGCAGTGAGGGTCCTCGGAGCGAGCAGTACTTC
TRBV4-1	TRBD1	NA	TRBJ1-2	CASSQGRPDRDYGYTF	TGCGCCAGCAGCCAAGGGCGACCCGACAGGGATTATGGCTACACCTTC
TRBV9	TRBD2	NA	TRBJ2-3	CASSVVGGRGADTQYF	TGTGCCAGCAGCGTAGTTGGCGGGAGGGGCGCAGATACGCAGTATTTT
TRBV15	NA	NA	TRBJ1-5	CATSRGAGGNQPQHF	TGTGCCACCAGCAGAGGGGCTGGTGGCAATCAGCCCCAGCATTTT
TRBV21-1	NA	NA	TRBJ2-1	CASSYRDRGNEQFF	TGTGCCAGCAGCTACCGGGACAGGGGTAATGAGCAGTTCTTC
TRBV4-2	TRBD2	NA	TRBJ2-5	CASSQVELAGYTETQYF	TGTGCCAGCAGCCAAGTCGAACTAGCGGGATACACGGAGACCCAGTACTTC
TRBV11-2	TRBD1	NA	TRBJ2-3	CASSLVGTGARGSDTQYF	TGTGCCAGCAGCTTAGTAGGGACAGGGGCCCGTGGGTCAGATACGCAGTATTTT
TRBV7-2	TRBD2	NA	TRBJ2-2	CASSSGLLTTGELFF	TGTGCCAGCAGCTCGGGACTACTTACCACCGGGGAGCTGTTTTTT
TRBV5-1	TRBD2	NA	TRBJ2-7	CASSLGTSGIHEQYF	TGCGCCAGCAGCTTGGGGACTAGCGGGATCCACGAGCAGTACTTC